These 17 T cell receptor beta chains came from one sample sequenced in a study of neoadjuvant anti-PD-1 for oral cavity cancer. Sequencing used immunoSEQ multiplex PCR; TCRdb keeps in-frame clones, though not all of them. The sample lists fewer than 90,000 clones, approximately 84% occurring once. This specimen consisted of PBMCs, obtained before nivolumab (anti-PD-1) treatment. These receptors were taken from a person aged 40 to 85 with oral cavity squamous cell carcinoma.

The rearrangement uses TRBV2 and TRBJ2-1, with TRBD2 matching 12 bases. Germline V CDR1 and CDR2: SNHLY, FYNNEI. The CDR3 extends over 15 amino acids. J lost 9 bases, V lost 6 bases, and 9 bases had no gene match. CDR3 residues: CASRPLAGGGGEQFF. The CDR3 DNA sequence: TGTGCCAGCAGGCCACTAGCGGGAGGAGGAGGTGAGCAGTTCTTC.

The gene calls are TRBV7-3 and TRBJ2-7, with TRBD2 matching 8 bases. CDR1 SGHTA and CDR2 FQGTGA come from the germline V gene. The CDR3 contains 13 residues. J was trimmed by 6 bases and V by 5 bases; bases with no gene match: 6. CDR3 sequence: CASSQTSVGEQYF. The CDR3, as DNA: TGTGCCAGCAGCCAGACTAGCGTCGGCGAGCAGTACTTC.

The V call is TRBV11-2, the J call TRBJ2-2; perhaps TRBD1 as D (5 bases). CDR1 is SGHAT, CDR2 FQNNGV, per germline. Between the trimmed V and J ends, which lost 4 bases and 6 bases, there was a span of 12 bases. CDR3 length equals 14 residues. The CDR3 loop reads CASSSLQGPGELFF. The CDR3 coding sequence is TGTGCCAGCAGCTCCCTCCAGGGCCCCGGGGAGCTGTTTTTT. The entire variable domain, with the rest obtained from reference TRBV11-2 and TRBJ2-2, is as follows: EAGVAQSPRYKIIEKRQSVAFWCNPISGHATLYWYQQILGQGPKLLIQFQNNGVVDDSQLPKDRFSAERLKGVDSTLKIQPAKLEDSAVYLCASSSLQGPGELFFGEGSRLTVL.

In its sample, this clone was seen once. The genes are TRBV6-6 and TRBJ1-1; D is unclear. The CDR3 is 13 residues long. Germline V gene lookup returns CDR1 MNHNY and CDR2 SVGAGI (reference sequence). Deletions cut 7 bases from V and 2 bases from J, with 11 bases between. CDR3 sequence (DNA): TGTGCCAGCACCCCTTCTCCCAACACTGAAGCTTTCTTT. This encodes CASTPSPNTEAFF.

This clone occurred once. The V call is TRBV7-8, the J call TRBJ2-3, with D unresolved. V lost 2 bases and J 7 bases, leaving 19 bases between the germline ends. The germline gives CDR1 SGHVS, CDR2 FQNEAQ. This CDR3 spans 16 amino acids. This CDR3 reads CASSLPTHTVVNTQYF. CDR3 nucleotide sequence: TGTGCCAGCAGCTTACCCACTCATACGGTGGTAAATACGCAGTATTTT.

The rearrangement uses TRBV11-2 and TRBJ2-4, with D tentatively TRBD2 (7 bases). This CDR3 is built from 16 residues. Germline CDR1 and CDR2: SGHAT and FQNNGV. Trimming stripped 3 bases from V and 11 bases from J, with 23 bases between. The CDR3 nucleotides are TGTGCCAGCAGCTTGGGGGCTAGCGGTTCCGGTCGGGTTCAGTACTTC. Translated, it gives CASSLGASGSGRVQYF.

CDR3 DNA: TGTGCCTGGAACACGGAATCTGGAAACACCATATATTTT. This gives the protein CAWNTESGNTIYF. The V gene is TRBV30, the J gene TRBJ1-3; D remains unclear. The ends were cut back, 4 bases at V and 1 base at J, with 8 bases in the middle. Germline loops: CDR1 GTSNPN, CDR2 SVGIG (reference sequence). The CDR3 is 13 residues long.

The chain uses TRBV10-3 and TRBJ2-7; 7 bases agree with TRBD1. Losses at the gene ends were 7 bases for V and 2 bases for J; bases not matched to a gene: 8. CDR1 and CDR2 (germline): ENHRY, SYGVKD. The CDR3 spans 14 residues. The CDR3 spells CAIKDQGVTYEQYF. CDR3 nucleotides: TGTGCCATCAAAGATCAGGGGGTAACCTACGAGCAGTACTTC.

This clone was detected ten times or more. CDR3 sequence reads: CASSLGQVYEQYF. DNA for the CDR3: TGTGCCAGCAGCTTAGGACAGGTTTACGAGCAGTACTTC. The gene calls are TRBV11-2 and TRBJ2-7; the D gene is possibly TRBD1 (6 bases). CDR1 and CDR2 (germline): SGHAT, FQNNGV. The germline V and J ends were trimmed by 1 base and 4 bases, with 8 bases remaining between them. This CDR3 has 13 residues.

This chain joins TRBV2 and TRBJ2-1; 7 nucleotides align to TRBD2. With V trimmed by 10 bases and J by 5 bases, 17 bases remained unmatched. The CDR3 extends over 16 amino acids. Per germline, CDR1 SNHLY and CDR2 FYNNEI. The CDR3 region is CATLETSGKNNNEQFF. For the CDR3, the DNA is TGTGCCACCCTCGAGACCAGCGGGAAGAATAACAATGAGCAGTTCTTC.

The gene calls are TRBV5-1 and TRBJ2-7; a possible D gene is TRBD2 (5 bases). Trimming left V 5 bases short and J 2 bases short, with 14 bases between. The CDR3 is 14 residues long. Germline CDR1 is SGHRS and CDR2 is YFSETQ. CDR3: CASSPLRDPYEQYF. In DNA form, the CDR3 reads TGCGCCAGCAGTCCTCTCCGGGATCCCTACGAGCAGTACTTC.

This rearrangement joins TRBV5-1 to TRBJ2-3, with 9 nucleotides matching TRBD1. Per the germline V gene, CDR1 is SGHRS and CDR2 is YFSETQ. CDR3 length equals 15 residues. V dropped 3 bases and J dropped 4; count of bases not matched to a gene: 6. CDR3 region: CASSSRDRASDTQYF. CDR3 DNA: TGCGCCAGCAGCTCCCGGGACAGGGCCTCAGATACGCAGTATTTT.

V and J are TRBV6-5 and TRBJ2-7, with D possibly TRBD1 on 6 matching bases. Trimming shortened V by 0 bases and J by 2 bases, and 14 bases separated the two germline ends. In germline, CDR1 is MNHEY, CDR2 SVGAGI. The CDR3 sequence is 16 residues long. The CDR3 DNA follows: TGTGCCAGCAGTTACTCGGGCAGGGGCTACCCCTACGAGCAGTACTTC. Encoded protein: CASSYSGRGYPYEQYF.

Only one count was recorded for this clone. V is TRBV13 and J is TRBJ2-3; TRBD1 agrees at 8 bases. V gave up 2 bases and J gave up 3 bases; unmatched junction bases: 4. Germline lookup yields CDR1 PRHDT and CDR2 FYEKMQ (reference sequence). The CDR3 has 15 residues. In nucleotides, the CDR3 is TGTGCCAGCAGCTTACGGAACAGGGGGACAGATACGCAGTATTTT. Its translation is CASSLRNRGTDTQYF.

CDR3 region: CASSLVVVGETQYF. DNA for the CDR3: TGCGCCAGCAGCTTGGTGGTGGTAGGAGAGACCCAGTACTTC. J is TRBJ2-5 and V is TRBV5-1; D gene unclear. Trimming cost V 0 bases and J 4 bases, with 10 bases left between them. The V gene's germline CDR1 is SGHRS and CDR2 YFSETQ. The CDR3 sequence is 14 residues long.

The CDR3 sequence: CASSGQGLQPQHF. The CDR3 nucleotides read TGTGCCAGCAGTGGACAGGGTCTCCAGCCCCAGCATTTT. The V gene is TRBV6-1, the J gene TRBJ1-5; 7 positions agree with TRBD1. V trimming: 4 bases; J trimming: 7 bases; junction bases outside the gene matches: 4. The CDR3 covers 13 residues. Germline V gives CDR1 MNHNS, CDR2 SASEGT.

The rearrangement links TRBV15 to TRBJ2-7; 10 positions match TRBD1. Germline V gene data show CDR1 as LNHNV and CDR2 as YYDKDF (reference sequence). CDR3 length equals 15 residues. J was trimmed by 4 bases and V by 6 bases; bases with no gene match: 9. CDR3 sequence reads: CATRNSRTGGYEQYF. The CDR3 DNA sequence: TGTGCCACCAGGAACTCCCGGACAGGGGGTTACGAGCAGTACTTC.